The 21 T cell receptor beta chains reported below all come from one sample, sequenced in a study of blood T cell repertoires in COVID-19. Clones were sequenced by immunoSEQ multiplex PCR, and TCRdb holds only the in-frame ones, with some missing. This repertoire shows fewer than 300,000 clones, over 80% found once; its top ten account for just over 2.5%. Material for sequencing was peripheral blood. All receptors derive from a woman aged 70-85 years with active or convalescent COVID-19.

V usage is TRBV5-4 and J usage is TRBJ1-5, with D possibly TRBD1 on 5 matching bases. The V gene's germline CDR1 is SGHNT and CDR2 YYREEE (reference sequence). CDR3 length: 17 residues. The V gene lost 5 bases and the J gene lost 2 bases, with 20 bases spanning the gap. In DNA, the CDR3 is TGTGCCAGCAGATCCTTAGGGGTCCCAGTGGGCAATCAGCCCCAGCATTTT. Translation: CASRSLGVPVGNQPQHF.

V and J are TRBV5-4 and TRBJ1-2, with 8 bases lining up with TRBD1. Germline loops: CDR1 SGHNT, CDR2 YYREEE (reference sequence). V lost 4 bases to trimming and J lost 3 bases; unmatched junction nucleotides: 8. The CDR3 spans 15 residues. The CDR3 DNA reads as TGTGCCAGCAGCCCGGACAGGGCCCCCGACTATGGCTACACCTTC. This sequence encodes CASSPDRAPDYGYTF.

This clone was seen more than once but under ten times. The rearrangement links TRBV5-1 to TRBJ2-7; 9 nucleotides match TRBD1. The germline CDR1 and CDR2 sequences are SGHRS and YFSETQ. V was pared by 4 bases and J by 5 bases, with 7 bases of the junction left unmatched. The CDR3 is 14 residues long. CDR3 protein: CASSPTGTGNEQYF. CDR3 sequence (DNA): TGCGCCAGCAGCCCAACCGGGACAGGGAACGAGCAGTACTTC.

The chain is built from TRBV6-5 and TRBJ1-1; D gene unclear. There are 13 residues in the CDR3. Germline CDR1 reads MNHEY; CDR2 reads SVGAGI. V shed 7 bases and J shed 4 bases, with 13 bases lying between them. The CDR3 reads CASNAGSATEAFF. CDR3 DNA sequence: TGTGCCAGCAACGCCGGTAGTGCCACTGAAGCTTTCTTT.

V and J are TRBV4-1 and TRBJ2-5; 7 bases agree with TRBD1. The J segment lost 3 bases and the V segment lost 2 bases, leaving 6 bases of the junction unmatched. The CDR3 spans 15 residues. In germline, CDR1 is MGHRA, CDR2 YSYEKL. CDR3 protein: CASSQTRDSKETQYF. CDR3 coding DNA: TGCGCCAGCAGCCAAACCCGGGACAGCAAAGAGACCCAGTACTTC.

The chain carries TRBV4-2 and TRBJ2-2, with 7 bases identical to TRBD2. Per germline, CDR1 LGHNA and CDR2 YNFKEQ. Losses at the gene ends were 3 bases for V and 4 bases for J; bases not matched to a gene: 14. This CDR3 comprises 18 residues. As DNA, the CDR3 is TGTGCCAGCAGCCAGACCTCGGGCGGGCTAGCGGTCACCGGGGAGCTGTTTTTT. Protein: CASSQTSGGLAVTGELFF.

The CDR3 protein is CASRTGGYGYTF. The CDR3 DNA follows: TGCGCCAGCAGGACAGGGGGCTATGGCTACACCTTC. This chain links TRBV10-1 with TRBJ1-2; 9 bases fit TRBD1. V lost 6 bases, J lost 4 bases, and 0 bases stayed unmatched. CDR1 and CDR2 from the germline V gene are WNHNN and SYGVQD (reference sequence). The CDR3 runs 12 residues.

The rearrangement joins TRBV4-3 to TRBJ1-5, with D unresolved. The CDR3 is 15 residues long. CDR1 LGHNA and CDR2 YSLEER come from the germline V gene. The germline V and J ends were trimmed by 1 base and 4 bases, with 11 bases remaining between them. This CDR3 is CASSQGRRENQPQHF. CDR3 coding DNA: TGCGCCAGCAGCCAAGGGAGGAGGGAAAATCAGCCCCAGCATTTT.

The chain recombines TRBV6-5 with TRBJ1-2, with D tentatively TRBD1 (5 bases). Looked up from germline, CDR1 is MNHEY and CDR2 is SVGAGI. Trimming left V 6 bases short and J 5 bases short, with 13 bases between. The CDR3 runs 13 residues. CDR3 bases: TGTGCCAGCAGCGCAACAGGAATTTATGGCTACACCTTC. This encodes CASSATGIYGYTF.

The CDR3 region has the DNA TGTGCCAGCAGTTTAGGAGGGGGCGCGTTTGGAAACACCATATATTTT. Residues: CASSLGGGAFGNTIYF. The gene calls are TRBV28 and TRBJ1-3; 7 positions match TRBD1. The J segment lost 3 bases and the V segment lost 2 bases, leaving 7 bases of the junction unmatched. From germline, CDR1 is MDHEN and CDR2 SYDVKM. This CDR3 region has 16 residues.

This chain links TRBV23-1 with TRBJ2-1; 11 bases fit TRBD2. TRBV23-1 is known as an ORF, though its function is uncertain. V gave up 0 bases and J gave up 5 bases; unmatched junction bases: 6. There are 17 residues in the CDR3. CDR3 DNA: TGCGCCAGCAGTCAATCCGGACTAGCGGGTGAACACAATGAGCAGTTCTTC. Amino acid sequence: CASSQSGLAGEHNEQFF.

This chain joins TRBV6-5 and TRBJ1-1; no definite D call. The ends were cut back, 6 bases at V and 0 bases at J, with 14 bases in the middle. The CDR3 is made up of 15 amino acids. The V gene's germline CDR1 is MNHEY and CDR2 SVGAGI. The CDR3, as DNA: TGTGCCAGCAGGCGACGGGGTGGTTTGAACACTGAAGCTTTCTTT. Its translation: CASRRRGGLNTEAFF.

The gene calls are TRBV7-2 and TRBJ1-1, with 10 bases identical to TRBD1. This CDR3 comprises 15 residues. Germline-derived CDR1 and CDR2 are SGHTA and FQGNSA. V lost 5 bases, J lost 1 base, and 4 bases stayed unmatched. CDR3 DNA: TGTGCCAGCAGCCTTCGGACAGGGGGGAACACTGAAGCTTTCTTT. It translates to CASSLRTGGNTEAFF.

CDR3 in DNA: TGTGCCAGCAGCTTAGGACAGAATGAGCAGTTCTTC. It translates to CASSLGQNEQFF. The V and J genes are TRBV11-2 and TRBJ2-1, with D possibly TRBD1 on 5 matching bases. Germline loops: CDR1 SGHAT, CDR2 FQNNGV. The CDR3 runs to 12 residues. The V end was cut by 1 base, the J end by 7 bases, with 5 bases between.

The V call is TRBV19, the J call TRBJ2-1, with 14 bases matching TRBD2. CDR1 LNHDA and CDR2 SQIVND come from the germline V gene (reference sequence). V was pared by 10 bases and J by 0 bases, with 8 bases of the junction left unmatched. CDR3 length: 17 amino acids. DNA of the CDR3: TGTGCCACTTCGACTAGCGGGGGGGCCTTCTCCTACAATGAGCAGTTCTTC. Its protein product is CATSTSGGAFSYNEQFF.

This rearrangement joins TRBV10-2 to TRBJ1-2; 9 positions agree with TRBD1. The CDR3 consists of 15 residues. V dropped 5 bases and J dropped 6; count of bases not matched to a gene: 10. Germline loops: CDR1 WSHSY, CDR2 SAAADI. The CDR3 sequence: CASSSPGTGSNGYTF. The CDR3 DNA reads as TGCGCCAGCAGTTCCCCCGGGACAGGGTCGAATGGCTACACCTTC.

The rearrangement joins TRBV6-2 or TRBV6-3 to TRBJ2-7, with 12 bases lining up with TRBD2. Germline loops: CDR1 MNHEY, CDR2 SVGEGT. J was trimmed by 4 bases and V by 0 bases; bases with no gene match: 7. The CDR3 is made up of 17 amino acids. CDR3 nucleotide sequence: TGTGCCAGCAGTTACTCCGAGACTAGCGGGGGAAGATACGAGCAGTACTTC. Translation: CASSYSETSGGRYEQYF.

The CDR3 DNA reads TGTGCCATCAGTGGGAGACAGGCTGATAATTCACCCCTCCACTTT. It translates to CAISGRQADNSPLHF. The rearrangement uses TRBV10-3 and TRBJ1-6, with D possibly being TRBD1 (6 bases). V gave up 4 bases and J gave up 5 bases, with 12 bases separating them. CDR1 ENHRY and CDR2 SYGVKD come from the germline V gene. CDR3 size: 15 residues.

The rearrangement links TRBV28 to TRBJ1-5, with 11 bases that match TRBD1. The CDR3 consists of 15 residues. Germline loops: CDR1 MDHEN, CDR2 SYDVKM. The V and J ends lost 6 bases and 5 bases, in that order; junction bases with no gene match: 6. CDR3: CASSKRTGGYQPQHF. The CDR3 bases are TGTGCCAGCAGCAAGCGGACAGGGGGCTATCAGCCCCAGCATTTT.

There are a few counts of this clone. The rearrangement joins TRBV10-1 to TRBJ2-1; 9 bases map to TRBD2. Per germline, CDR1 WNHNN and CDR2 SYGVQD (reference sequence). The junction had 8 bases not matched to a gene; V was cut back by 0 bases and J by 8 bases. The CDR3 loop spans 16 amino acids. CDR3 in DNA: TGCGCCAGCAGTGAGTCCGCGGGAGGGCCGAAGTATGAGCAGTTCTTC. It codes for CASSESAGGPKYEQFF.

The chain links TRBV7-9 to TRBJ1-1; D gene unclear. Trimming removed 5 bases from V and 1 base from J, with 8 bases in between. CDR1 is SEHNR, CDR2 FQNEAQ, per germline (reference sequence). The CDR3 covers 13 residues. The CDR3 is CASSARQNTEAFF. The DNA for the CDR3 is TGTGCCAGCAGCGCCCGACAGAACACTGAAGCTTTCTTT.